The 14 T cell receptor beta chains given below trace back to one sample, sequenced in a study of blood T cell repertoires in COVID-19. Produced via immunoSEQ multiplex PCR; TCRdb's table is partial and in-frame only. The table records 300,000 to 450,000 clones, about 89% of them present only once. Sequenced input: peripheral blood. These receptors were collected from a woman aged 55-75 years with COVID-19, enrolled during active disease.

CDR3 sequence: CASSPSGGSYNEQFF. The CDR3 DNA is TGCGCCAGCAGCCCGAGCGGGGGGTCCTACAATGAGCAGTTCTTC. V is TRBV4-1 and J is TRBJ2-1, with 9 bases that match TRBD2. Germline values: CDR1 MGHRA, CDR2 YSYEKL. This CDR3 region has 15 residues. With V trimmed by 4 bases and J by 1 base, 2 bases remained unmatched.

Here the CDR3 DNA reads TGTGCCACCAGGGGACAGTGGTATGGCTACACCTTC. It encodes CATRGQWYGYTF. J is TRBJ1-2 and V is TRBV19; 7 nucleotides match TRBD1. The germline V gene has CDR1 LNHDA and CDR2 SQIVND (reference sequence). Trimming removed 10 bases from V and 5 bases from J; junction bases left unmatched: 7. This CDR3 spans 12 amino acids.

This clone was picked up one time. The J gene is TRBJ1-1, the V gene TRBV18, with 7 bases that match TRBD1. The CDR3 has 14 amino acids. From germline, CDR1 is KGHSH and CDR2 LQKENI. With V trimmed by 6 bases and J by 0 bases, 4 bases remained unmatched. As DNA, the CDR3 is TGTGCCAGCTCGGGGGACAGAATGAACACTGAAGCTTTCTTT. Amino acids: CASSGDRMNTEAFF. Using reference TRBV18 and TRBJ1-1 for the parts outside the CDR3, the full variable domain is NAGVMQNPRHLVRRRGQEARLRCSPMKGHSHVYWYRQLPEEGLKFMVYLQKENIIDESGMPKERFSAEFPKEGPSILRIQQVVRGDSAAYFCASSGDRMNTEAFFGQGTRLTVV.

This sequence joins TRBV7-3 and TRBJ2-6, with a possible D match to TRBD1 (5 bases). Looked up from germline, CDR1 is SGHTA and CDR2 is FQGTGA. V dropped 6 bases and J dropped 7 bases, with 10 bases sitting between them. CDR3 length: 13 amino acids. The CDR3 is CASSPGLANVLTF. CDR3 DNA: TGTGCCAGCAGTCCAGGGTTAGCCAACGTCCTGACTTTC.

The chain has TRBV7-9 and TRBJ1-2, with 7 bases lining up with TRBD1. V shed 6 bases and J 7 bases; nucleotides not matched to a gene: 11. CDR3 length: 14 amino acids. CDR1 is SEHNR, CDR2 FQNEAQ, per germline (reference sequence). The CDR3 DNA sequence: TGTGCCAGCAGACCAGACAGGGCCGCGAGTGGCTACACCTTC. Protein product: CASRPDRAASGYTF. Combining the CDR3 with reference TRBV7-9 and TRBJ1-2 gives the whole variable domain DTGVSQNPRHKITKRGQNVTFRCDPISEHNRLYWYRQTLGQGPEFLTYFQNEAQLEKSRLLSDRFSAERPKGSFSTLEIQRTEQGDSAMYLCASRPDRAASGYTFGSGTRLTVV.

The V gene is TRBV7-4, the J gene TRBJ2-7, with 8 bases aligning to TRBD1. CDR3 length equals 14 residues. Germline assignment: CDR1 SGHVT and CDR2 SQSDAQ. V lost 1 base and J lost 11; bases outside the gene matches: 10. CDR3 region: CASSLGSRGPTEYF. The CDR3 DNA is TGTGCCAGCAGCTTAGGGAGCAGGGGGCCAACGGAGTACTTC.

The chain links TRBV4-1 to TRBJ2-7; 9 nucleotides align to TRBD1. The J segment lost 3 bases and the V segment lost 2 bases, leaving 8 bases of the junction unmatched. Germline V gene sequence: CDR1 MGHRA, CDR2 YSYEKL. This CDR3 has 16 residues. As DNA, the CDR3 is TGCGCCAGCAGCCAATCCCGGACAGGGGACATCTACGAGCAGTACTTC. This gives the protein CASSQSRTGDIYEQYF.

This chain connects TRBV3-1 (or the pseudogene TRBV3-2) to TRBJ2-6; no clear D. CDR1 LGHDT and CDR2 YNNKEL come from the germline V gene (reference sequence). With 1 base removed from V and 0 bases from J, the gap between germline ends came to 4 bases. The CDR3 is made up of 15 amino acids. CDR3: CASSQGNSGANVLTF. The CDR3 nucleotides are TGTGCCAGCAGCCAAGGTAACTCTGGGGCCAACGTCCTGACTTTC.

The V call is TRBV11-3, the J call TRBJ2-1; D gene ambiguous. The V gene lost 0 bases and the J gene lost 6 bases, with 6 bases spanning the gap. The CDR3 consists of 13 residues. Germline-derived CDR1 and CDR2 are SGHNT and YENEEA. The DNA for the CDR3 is TGTGCCAGCAGCTTAGATCAGGCCAATGAGCAGTTCTTC. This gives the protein CASSLDQANEQFF.

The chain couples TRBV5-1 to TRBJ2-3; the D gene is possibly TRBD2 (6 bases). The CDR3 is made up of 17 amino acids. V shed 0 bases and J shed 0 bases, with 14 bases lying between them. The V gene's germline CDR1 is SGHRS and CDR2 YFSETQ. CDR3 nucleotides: TGCGCCAGCAGCTTGGTGCGACCCGGGAGCAGCACAGATACGCAGTATTTT. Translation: CASSLVRPGSSTDTQYF.

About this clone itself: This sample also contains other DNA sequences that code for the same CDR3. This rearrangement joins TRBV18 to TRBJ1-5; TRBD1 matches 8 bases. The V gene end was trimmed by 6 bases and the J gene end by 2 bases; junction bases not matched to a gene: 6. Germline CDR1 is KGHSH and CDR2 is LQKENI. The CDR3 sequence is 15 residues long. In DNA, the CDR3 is TGTGCCAGCTCCCCCGGACAGGGTGGCAATCAGCCCCAGCATTTT. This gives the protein CASSPGQGGNQPQHF.

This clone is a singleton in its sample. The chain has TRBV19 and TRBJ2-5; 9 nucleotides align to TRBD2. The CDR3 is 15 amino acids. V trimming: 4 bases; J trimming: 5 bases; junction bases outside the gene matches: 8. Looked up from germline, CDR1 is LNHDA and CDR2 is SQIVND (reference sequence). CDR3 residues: CASSKRGGAGETQYF. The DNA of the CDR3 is TGTGCCAGTAGTAAACGCGGGGGGGCCGGCGAGACCCAGTACTTC.

CDR3 loop: CASSTFSGGSYEQYF. In DNA, the CDR3 is TGTGCCAGCAGCACCTTTAGCGGGGGCTCCTACGAGCAGTACTTC. The chain combines TRBV5-4 with TRBJ2-7; 9 bases match TRBD2. J gave up 0 bases and V 4 bases, and 5 bases lay outside the gene matches. Germline CDR1 is SGHNT and CDR2 is YYREEE (reference sequence). CDR3 length: 15 residues.

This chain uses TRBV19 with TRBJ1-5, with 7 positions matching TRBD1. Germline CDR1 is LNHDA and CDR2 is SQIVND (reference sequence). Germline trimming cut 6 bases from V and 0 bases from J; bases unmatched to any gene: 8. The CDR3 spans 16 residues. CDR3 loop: CASRAGTDPSNQPQHF. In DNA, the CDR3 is TGTGCCAGTAGAGCCGGGACAGATCCTAGCAATCAGCCCCAGCATTTT.